This T cell receptor beta chain was retrieved from a study of technical replicates of blood from a handful of donors. This table comes from immunoSEQ multiplex PCR, and its TCRdb copy is limited to in-frame clones, with some not included. The top ten clones hold approximately 0.18% of a sample with 70,000 to 95,000 clones, 97% of them seen once. This sequence was found in a human donor in good health. Specimen: T cells isolated from PBMCs.

This CDR3 is CASSHADADTKETQYF. For the CDR3, the DNA is TGTGCCAGCAGCCACGCTGACGCGGACACCAAAGAGACCCAGTACTTC. The chain uses TRBV11-2 and TRBJ2-5, with D perhaps matching TRBD1 (5 bases). V lost 5 bases and J 3 bases, leaving 19 bases between the germline ends. Germline values: CDR1 SGHAT, CDR2 FQNNGV. This CDR3 spans 16 amino acids.